These 3 T cell receptor beta chains were sequenced from one sample in a study of blood T cell repertoires in COVID-19. Using immunoSEQ multiplex PCR, the repertoire was profiled, and TCRdb retains in-frame clones only, with some absent. The table records about 210,000 clones, 83% of them present only once. Sequenced material: peripheral blood. The receptors were gathered from a woman aged 50 to 60 with acute or convalescent COVID-19.

The chain has TRBV7-8 and TRBJ2-2; D remains ambiguous. Trimming took 6 bases from V and 6 from J, leaving 11 bases between them. From germline, CDR1 is SGHVS and CDR2 FQNEAQ. The CDR3 sequence is 13 residues long. CDR3 sequence: CASRDQVAGELFF. The CDR3 nucleotides are TGTGCCAGCAGAGATCAAGTAGCCGGGGAGCTGTTTTTT.

The V and J genes are TRBV5-4 and TRBJ2-7; TRBD1 might be the D (6 bases). Trimming pared 1 base from V and 5 bases from J, leaving 10 bases between. Germline V gene lookup returns CDR1 SGHNT and CDR2 YYREEE (reference sequence). The CDR3 is 13 amino acids. This CDR3 is CASSLQGYDEQYF. The CDR3 DNA follows: TGTGCCAGCAGCTTGCAGGGGTACGACGAGCAGTACTTC. The variable domain in full, with the rest retrieved from reference TRBV5-4 and TRBJ2-7, is ETGVTQSPTHLIKTRGQQVTLRCSSQSGHNTVSWYQQALGQGPQFIFQYYREEENGRGNFPPRFSGLQFPNYSSELNVNALELDDSALYLCASSLQGYDEQYFGPGTRLTVT.

J is TRBJ2-5 and V is TRBV9; possibly TRBD2 for D (5 bases). CDR1 is SGDLS and CDR2 is YYNGEE in the germline V gene. V was clipped by 0 bases and J by 0 bases, with 12 bases between them. The CDR3 has 16 amino acids. CDR3 in amino acids: CASSVASGLYQETQYF. The CDR3 nucleotides read TGTGCCAGCAGCGTAGCAAGCGGTCTGTACCAAGAGACCCAGTACTTC.